This TCR beta chain comes out of a study of blood T cell repertoires in COVID-19. Clinical history reported by participants formed the basis on which cohorts were assigned. The CDR3 runs 15 residues. CDR1 and CDR2 from the germline V gene are LGHNA and YSLEER. The V and J ends lost 1 base and 7 bases, in that order; junction bases with no gene match: 4. TCRdb's table, derived via immunoSEQ multiplex PCR, lists solely in-frame clones and lacks some. The sample has fewer than 150,000 clones; under 85% are singletons. J is TRBJ1-4 and V is TRBV4-3; 9 bases agree with TRBD1. Sequencing used PBMCs or T cells enriched from blood (not recorded which). The source is a woman aged 18-35 years who had been exposed to COVID-19. CDR3 in DNA: TGCGCCAGCAGCCAAGGGACAGGGGATCTTGAAAAACTGTTTTTT. Its protein is CASSQGTGDLEKLFF.